A selection of T cell receptor beta chains follows, all from one sample in a study of Graves' ophthalmopathy and Graves' hyperthyroidism. Each CDR3 protein gets one entry after TCRdb re-called the multiplex PCR reads with MiXCR. The repertoire includes some 520,000 distinct CDR3 sequences, 13% to 15% of them detected once, and about a tenth sits in the top ten. The source material was blood. The receptor set was obtained from a woman aged 30 to 39 with Graves' ophthalmopathy. Both conserved end residues are part of each CDR3. The D gene is left open where the match is weak. The size field is filled for only some rows; it gives once, few, many or a size class.

cdr3_nt: TGTGCCAGCGGGGGCTTGACCGGGGAGCTGTTTTTT
cdr3_aa: CASGGLTGELFF
j_call: TRBJ2-2
clone_size: -
d_call: -
v_call: TRBV9

cdr3_nt: TGTGCCAGTAGTATAATCCCGGAGGGACAGTCCCACAGGTTCGATGGCTACACCTTC
cdr3_aa: CASSIIPEGQSHRFDGYTF
j_call: TRBJ1-2
clone_size: many
d_call: TRBD1
v_call: TRBV19

cdr3_nt: TGTGCCAGCAGCCCAGGACCCGCTTTCCAGTACTTC
cdr3_aa: CASSPGPAFQYF
j_call: TRBJ2-4
clone_size: -
d_call: -
v_call: TRBV7-2

cdr3_nt: TGCAGTGCTGCGACAGACTTCTACGAGCAGTACTTC
cdr3_aa: CSAATDFYEQYF
j_call: TRBJ2-7
clone_size: many
d_call: -
v_call: TRBV20-1

cdr3_nt: TGTGCCAGCAGTTTACACCATTCCGAGCAGTACTTC
cdr3_aa: CASSLHHSEQYF
j_call: TRBJ2-7
clone_size: many
d_call: -
v_call: TRBV12-3/TRBV12-4

cdr3_nt: TGTGCCTGGAGGCTCCCTTCGGCGGTCCGGGGTTATGGCTACACCTTC
cdr3_aa: CAWRLPSAVRGYGYTF
j_call: TRBJ1-2
clone_size: many
d_call: -
v_call: TRBV30

cdr3_nt: TGTGCCAGCAGCCAAGGCACAGGGGCACACACTGAAGCTTTCTTT
cdr3_aa: CASSQGTGAHTEAFF
j_call: TRBJ1-1
clone_size: many
d_call: TRBD1
v_call: TRBV4-2

cdr3_nt: TGCGCCAGCAGCCAACGGGCCTTTAGACAGGATGGCTACACCTTC
cdr3_aa: CASSQRAFRQDGYTF
j_call: TRBJ1-2
clone_size: -
d_call: -
v_call: TRBV5-1

cdr3_nt: TGTGCCAGCAGTGAGGCCTCTCACGGAGAGACCCAGTACTTC
cdr3_aa: CASSEASHGETQYF
j_call: TRBJ2-5
clone_size: many
d_call: -
v_call: TRBV6-1

cdr3_nt: TGTGCCAGCAGTGACTCGTCCACCGGGGAGCTGTTTTTT
cdr3_aa: CASSDSSTGELFF
j_call: TRBJ2-2
clone_size: many
d_call: -
v_call: TRBV6-4

cdr3_nt: TGCGCCAGCAGCTTGGATTGGCGGGGTGACGAGCAGTACTTC
cdr3_aa: CASSLDWRGDEQYF
j_call: TRBJ2-7
clone_size: many
d_call: -
v_call: TRBV5-1

cdr3_nt: TGTGCCAGCAGTTACTGGGGATTCTATGGCTACACCTTC
cdr3_aa: CASSYWGFYGYTF
j_call: TRBJ1-2
clone_size: many
d_call: -
v_call: TRBV6-5

cdr3_nt: TGTGCCAGCAGTTTTACCAGGACTAGCGGGAGTCCCGGGGAGCTGTTTTTT
cdr3_aa: CASSFTRTSGSPGELFF
j_call: TRBJ2-2
clone_size: few
d_call: TRBD2
v_call: TRBV28

cdr3_nt: TGCGCCAGCAGCTCCACCGGGACAGGGTGGGACACTGAAGCTTTCTTT
cdr3_aa: CASSSTGTGWDTEAFF
j_call: TRBJ1-1
clone_size: -
d_call: TRBD1
v_call: TRBV5-1

cdr3_nt: TGTGCCAGCAGTTACGAGAAATTCTACGAGCAGTACTTC
cdr3_aa: CASSYEKFYEQYF
j_call: TRBJ2-7
clone_size: -
d_call: -
v_call: TRBV6-5

cdr3_nt: TGTGCCTGGAGTGTACGACCCGGACAGTTTTTGAACACTGAAGCTTTCTTT
cdr3_aa: CAWSVRPGQFLNTEAFF
j_call: TRBJ1-1
clone_size: -
d_call: -
v_call: TRBV30

cdr3_nt: TGTGCCAGCAGAGGCAGGGGGAGCAATCAGCCCCAGCATTTT
cdr3_aa: CASRGRGSNQPQHF
j_call: TRBJ1-5
clone_size: many
d_call: TRBD1
v_call: TRBV6-1

cdr3_nt: TGTGCCAGCAGTCTCCAGGGGTCAAGCAATCAGCCCCAGCATTTT
cdr3_aa: CASSLQGSSNQPQHF
j_call: TRBJ1-5
clone_size: many
d_call: -
v_call: TRBV28

cdr3_nt: TGTGCCAGCAGCTTCGGTCCCCCCTGGAACGAGCAGTACTTC
cdr3_aa: CASSFGPPWNEQYF
j_call: TRBJ2-7
clone_size: many
d_call: -
v_call: TRBV13

cdr3_nt: TGTGCCAGCAGCTCTCAGGGCCGGGACAGAAACATTCAGTACTTC
cdr3_aa: CASSSQGRDRNIQYF
j_call: TRBJ2-4
clone_size: many
d_call: TRBD1
v_call: TRBV7-9

cdr3_nt: TGTGCCAGCAGCTCATCTACCAGGACAGGGTATAATTCACCCCTCCACTTT
cdr3_aa: CASSSSTRTGYNSPLHF
j_call: TRBJ1-6
clone_size: many
d_call: TRBD1
v_call: TRBV11-3

cdr3_nt: TGTGCCAGCGGCGGGGGGGGGACCTGGGCCCTCGAGCAGTACTTC
cdr3_aa: CASGGGGTWALEQYF
j_call: TRBJ2-7
clone_size: many
d_call: TRBD2
v_call: TRBV2

cdr3_nt: TGCAGTGCTAAGGGACATAATACCTACGAGCAGTACTTC
cdr3_aa: CSAKGHNTYEQYF
j_call: TRBJ2-7
clone_size: many
d_call: -
v_call: TRBV20-1

cdr3_nt: TGTGCCAGCAGTTTAGCTCGACCCGGGGAGCTGTTTTTT
cdr3_aa: CASSLARPGELFF
j_call: TRBJ2-2
clone_size: many
d_call: -
v_call: TRBV12-3/TRBV12-4

cdr3_nt: TGCAGCGTTGAAGAATGGGACAGGGTCTATGGCTACACCTTC
cdr3_aa: CSVEEWDRVYGYTF
j_call: TRBJ1-2
clone_size: -
d_call: TRBD1
v_call: TRBV29-1

cdr3_nt: TGTGCCAGCGTGGGGCGGGGGGATTCCTACGAGCAGTACTTC
cdr3_aa: CASVGRGDSYEQYF
j_call: TRBJ2-7
clone_size: many
d_call: TRBD2
v_call: TRBV27

cdr3_nt: TGTGCCAGCAGTTACTCCGGGACAGACTCTTACTCCCTCCACTTT
cdr3_aa: CASSYSGTDSYSLHF
j_call: TRBJ1-6
clone_size: many
d_call: TRBD1
v_call: TRBV6-5

cdr3_nt: TGTGCTAGTGGTCCCCCGTCAGGTTCAGAGTATGGCTACACCTTC
cdr3_aa: CASGPPSGSEYGYTF
j_call: TRBJ1-2
clone_size: many
d_call: -
v_call: TRBV12-5

cdr3_nt: TGCAGCGTCTGGACAGGGGCCTACCTGGGAGCTTTCTTT
cdr3_aa: CSVWTGAYLGAFF
j_call: TRBJ1-1
clone_size: -
d_call: TRBD1
v_call: TRBV29-1

cdr3_nt: TGTGCCAGCAGTTACGCAGGGTGGAGAAATTCCTATGGCTACACCTTC
cdr3_aa: CASSYAGWRNSYGYTF
j_call: TRBJ1-2
clone_size: many
d_call: -
v_call: TRBV6-5

cdr3_nt: TGTGCCAGCAGCGCCGACGCATGGGCTCCCTATGGCTACACCTTC
cdr3_aa: CASSADAWAPYGYTF
j_call: TRBJ1-2
clone_size: many
d_call: -
v_call: TRBV11-2

cdr3_nt: TGCAGTGTCTGGACAGGGGGCGGAGGGTCAGAGACCCAGTACTTC
cdr3_aa: CSVWTGGGGSETQYF
j_call: TRBJ2-5
clone_size: many
d_call: TRBD1
v_call: TRBV20-1

cdr3_nt: TGTGCCAGCAGCCACGGAGCGGGGGAGACCCAGTACTTC
cdr3_aa: CASSHGAGETQYF
j_call: TRBJ2-5
clone_size: many
d_call: TRBD2
v_call: TRBV12-3/TRBV12-4

cdr3_nt: TGTGCCAGCATATGGCAGGCAAGAAACACCGGGGAGCTGTTTTTT
cdr3_aa: CASIWQARNTGELFF
j_call: TRBJ2-2
clone_size: -
d_call: -
v_call: TRBV12-3/TRBV12-4

cdr3_nt: TGTGCCAGCACTTTGGACTTGGGCACTGAAGCTTTCTTT
cdr3_aa: CASTLDLGTEAFF
j_call: TRBJ1-1
clone_size: many
d_call: -
v_call: TRBV7-9

cdr3_nt: TGTGCCTGGAGTGGGGCTGGTGGGGTGACTGGAAACACCATATATTTT
cdr3_aa: CAWSGAGGVTGNTIYF
j_call: TRBJ1-3
clone_size: many
d_call: -
v_call: TRBV30

cdr3_nt: TGTGCCAGCAGCCTTGACATTGGAGGGACCGGGGAGCTGTTTTTT
cdr3_aa: CASSLDIGGTGELFF
j_call: TRBJ2-2
clone_size: few
d_call: -
v_call: TRBV7-3

cdr3_nt: TGTGCCTGGAATAAAGGGCAGCCCAATCAGCCCCAGCATTTT
cdr3_aa: CAWNKGQPNQPQHF
j_call: TRBJ1-5
clone_size: -
d_call: -
v_call: TRBV30

cdr3_nt: TGCAGTGCTAGACATCCCCTTGGGGGGACAGGCACTGAAGCTTTCTTT
cdr3_aa: CSARHPLGGTGTEAFF
j_call: TRBJ1-1
clone_size: many
d_call: TRBD1
v_call: TRBV20-1

cdr3_nt: TGCAGTCCCCGGGGGGGCCAAGAGACCCAGTACTTC
cdr3_aa: CSPRGGQETQYF
j_call: TRBJ2-5
clone_size: many
d_call: TRBD2
v_call: TRBV20-1

cdr3_nt: TGTGCCAGCAGTTACTCCGGTTTAGCGGGAGGGCATGTGGAGACCCAGTACTTC
cdr3_aa: CASSYSGLAGGHVETQYF
j_call: TRBJ2-5
clone_size: many
d_call: TRBD2
v_call: TRBV6-5

cdr3_nt: TGTGCCAGCAGGGGATCAAGGGGGGGCTCCTACGAGCAGTACTTC
cdr3_aa: CASRGSRGGSYEQYF
j_call: TRBJ2-7
clone_size: -
d_call: -
v_call: TRBV7-9

cdr3_nt: TGTGCCAGCAGACGCCGGAGACTAGGGAACAATGAGCAGTTCTTC
cdr3_aa: CASRRRRLGNNEQFF
j_call: TRBJ2-1
clone_size: many
d_call: -
v_call: TRBV6-1

cdr3_nt: TGTGCCAGCAGCCGGGCCAGCCGTAATCAGCCCCAGCATTTT
cdr3_aa: CASSRASRNQPQHF
j_call: TRBJ1-5
clone_size: many
d_call: -
v_call: TRBV12-3/TRBV12-4

cdr3_nt: TGTGCCAGTAGGCTAGCGGGGGGCCGACAGCACCAAGAGACCCAGTACTTC
cdr3_aa: CASRLAGGRQHQETQYF
j_call: TRBJ2-5
clone_size: many
d_call: TRBD2
v_call: TRBV19

cdr3_nt: TGTGCCAGCACCCACTTAGACGGAACCCAAGAGACCCAGTACTTC
cdr3_aa: CASTHLDGTQETQYF
j_call: TRBJ2-5
clone_size: many
d_call: -
v_call: TRBV12-3/TRBV12-4

cdr3_nt: TGCGCCAGCAGCCTACGACAGGCACCCTACGAGCAGTACTTC
cdr3_aa: CASSLRQAPYEQYF
j_call: TRBJ2-7
clone_size: many
d_call: -
v_call: TRBV5-1

cdr3_nt: TGTGCCAGCAGCTTAGGACCCTTTGTGGGACAGGTTACCTACGAGCAGTACTTC
cdr3_aa: CASSLGPFVGQVTYEQYF
j_call: TRBJ2-7
clone_size: -
d_call: TRBD1
v_call: TRBV11-2

cdr3_nt: TGTGCCAGCAGTTTAAATCTCGTGAATGGCTACACCTTC
cdr3_aa: CASSLNLVNGYTF
j_call: TRBJ1-2
clone_size: many
d_call: -
v_call: TRBV12-3/TRBV12-4

cdr3_nt: TGTGCCAGCAGTCCCGCCCGGCCGAGCAACGAGCAGTACTTC
cdr3_aa: CASSPARPSNEQYF
j_call: TRBJ2-7
clone_size: few
d_call: -
v_call: TRBV27

cdr3_nt: TGTGCCAGCAGCTTATTAACCGGGTCCGGACCTGGGTATGAGACCCAGTACTTC
cdr3_aa: CASSLLTGSGPGYETQYF
j_call: TRBJ2-5
clone_size: many
d_call: -
v_call: TRBV11-2

cdr3_nt: TGTGCCAGCAGCTGGGACACGGAGGACACCTTC
cdr3_aa: CASSWDTEDTF
j_call: TRBJ1-2
clone_size: many
d_call: -
v_call: TRBV5-6

cdr3_nt: TGTGCCAGCGGATTGGACCCTTGGACAGATGGCTACACCTTC
cdr3_aa: CASGLDPWTDGYTF
j_call: TRBJ1-2
clone_size: many
d_call: -
v_call: TRBV9

cdr3_nt: TGTGCCAGCAGCCTGGACCATTCGTACACCGGGGAGCTGTTTTTT
cdr3_aa: CASSLDHSYTGELFF
j_call: TRBJ2-2
clone_size: many
d_call: -
v_call: TRBV3-1

cdr3_nt: TGTGCCAGCAGTTCCAGACAGGGGGCGGGCGGGGAGCTGTTTTTT
cdr3_aa: CASSSRQGAGGELFF
j_call: TRBJ2-2
clone_size: -
d_call: TRBD1
v_call: TRBV12-3/TRBV12-4

cdr3_nt: TGTGCCAGCAGTTCCGGCCAGGACGCGGTCCAAGAGACCCAGTACTTC
cdr3_aa: CASSSGQDAVQETQYF
j_call: TRBJ2-5
clone_size: -
d_call: -
v_call: TRBV6-5

cdr3_nt: TGTGCCAGCGGACGAAGCGACTATGGCTACACCTTC
cdr3_aa: CASGRSDYGYTF
j_call: TRBJ1-2
clone_size: many
d_call: -
v_call: TRBV12-3/TRBV12-4

cdr3_nt: TGTGCCAGCGCCCGTTTGGCCTACGAGCAGTACTTC
cdr3_aa: CASARLAYEQYF
j_call: TRBJ2-7
clone_size: many
d_call: -
v_call: TRBV25-1

cdr3_nt: TGTGCCACCTCTGATTTGGGCGGCAGCTACCAAGAGACCCAGTACTTC
cdr3_aa: CATSDLGGSYQETQYF
j_call: TRBJ2-5
clone_size: many
d_call: -
v_call: TRBV24-1